This T cell receptor beta chain was captured by sequencing in a study of T-cell reconstitution after alpha-beta-depleted transplantation in children (dated by TCRdb to the mid-2010s). For the study in its entirety: T-cell immune reconstitution after TCRalphabeta/CD19-depleted allogeneic hematopoietic cell transplantation in children was quantitatively tracked in the study by means of TCR repertoire profiling.

This clonotype showed up many times. Its antigen is currently not known. Base-call qualities are not available, and no considerably larger clone is one nucleotide away. Preparation of the library involved PCR. TCRdb shows the sequencer as Illumina HiSeq 2500. TCR libraries were prepared with molecular barcoding, using unique molecular identifiers to normalize TCRbeta repertoire quantification. TCRdb reworked the public reads: Q25 trimming with fastp, MiXCR clone assembly, productive beta chains retained. Identical CDR3 proteins give one entry, which carries the most common genes and DNA. Counted in this sample were 350,000 to 400,000 distinct CDR3 sequences; roughly 14% of them appeared once. The ten top clones hold roughly 4.3% of the sample. The CDR3 holds 16 amino acids from the cysteine to the phenylalanine. Only the CDR3 part of the read is kept: 48 bases, read in frame from the first base. V ends up 5 bases short and J 0 bases short, with an unmatched junction base count of 9. Via the germline V gene (reference sequence), CDR1 is DFQATT and CDR2 SNEGSKA.

This TCR was recovered from a human donor who donated a stem cell graft to a child with Fanconi anemia. This material consisted of PBMCs, taken from the stem cell graft. The rearrangement combines TRBV20-1 with TRBJ2-5; 10 nucleotides in the junction match TRBD1. This receptor carries the CDR3 CSAPGQGYGDQETQYF. The nucleotide sequence is TGCAGTGCTCCGGGACAGGGGTATGGAGACCAAGAGACCCAGTACTTC.